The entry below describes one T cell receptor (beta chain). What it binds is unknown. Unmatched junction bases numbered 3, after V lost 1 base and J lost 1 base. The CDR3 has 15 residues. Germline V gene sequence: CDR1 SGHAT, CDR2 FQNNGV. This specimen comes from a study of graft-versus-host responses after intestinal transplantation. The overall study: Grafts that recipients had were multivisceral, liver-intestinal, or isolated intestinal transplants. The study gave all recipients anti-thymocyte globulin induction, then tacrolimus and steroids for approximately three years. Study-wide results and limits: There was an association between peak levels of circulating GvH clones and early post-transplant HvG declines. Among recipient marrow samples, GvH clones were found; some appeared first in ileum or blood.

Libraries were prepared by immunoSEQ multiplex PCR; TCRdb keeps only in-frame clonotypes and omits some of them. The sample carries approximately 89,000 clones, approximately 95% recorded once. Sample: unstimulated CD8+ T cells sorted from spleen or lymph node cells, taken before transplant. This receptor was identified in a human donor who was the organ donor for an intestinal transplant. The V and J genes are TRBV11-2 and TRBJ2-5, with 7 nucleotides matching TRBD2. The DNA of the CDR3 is TGTGCCAGCAGCTTAGGCGCGGGAGCCCAAGAGACCCAGTACTTC. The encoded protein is CASSLGAGAQETQYF.